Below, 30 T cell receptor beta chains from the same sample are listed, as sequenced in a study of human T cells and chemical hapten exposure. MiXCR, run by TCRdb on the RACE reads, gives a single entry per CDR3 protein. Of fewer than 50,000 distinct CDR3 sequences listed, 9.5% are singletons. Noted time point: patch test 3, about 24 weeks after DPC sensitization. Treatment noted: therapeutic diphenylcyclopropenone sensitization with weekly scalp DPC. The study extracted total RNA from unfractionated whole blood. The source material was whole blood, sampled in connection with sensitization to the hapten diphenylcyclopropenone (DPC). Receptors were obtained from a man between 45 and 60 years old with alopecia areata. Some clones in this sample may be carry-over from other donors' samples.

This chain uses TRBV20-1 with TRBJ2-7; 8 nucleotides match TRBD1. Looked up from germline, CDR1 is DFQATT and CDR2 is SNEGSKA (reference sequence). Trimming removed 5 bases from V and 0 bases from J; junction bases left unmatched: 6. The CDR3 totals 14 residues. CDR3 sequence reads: CSAHYRGSSYEQYF. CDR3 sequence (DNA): TGCAGTGCTCATTACAGGGGGAGCTCCTACGAGCAGTACTTC.

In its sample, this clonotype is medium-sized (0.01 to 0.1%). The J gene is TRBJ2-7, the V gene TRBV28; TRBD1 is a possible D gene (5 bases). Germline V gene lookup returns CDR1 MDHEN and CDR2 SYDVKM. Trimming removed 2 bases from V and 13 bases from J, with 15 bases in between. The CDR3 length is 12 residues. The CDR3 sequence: CASSLRHGDRYF. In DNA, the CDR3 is TGTGCCAGCAGTTTAAGGCACGGCGACAGATACTTC.

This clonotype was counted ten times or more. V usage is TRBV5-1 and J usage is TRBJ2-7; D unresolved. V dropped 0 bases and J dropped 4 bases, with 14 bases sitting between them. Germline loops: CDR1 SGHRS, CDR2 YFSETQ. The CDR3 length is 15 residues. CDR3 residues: CASSLGSGREYEQYF. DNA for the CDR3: TGCGCCAGCAGCTTGGGTTCAGGAAGAGAGTACGAGCAGTACTTC.

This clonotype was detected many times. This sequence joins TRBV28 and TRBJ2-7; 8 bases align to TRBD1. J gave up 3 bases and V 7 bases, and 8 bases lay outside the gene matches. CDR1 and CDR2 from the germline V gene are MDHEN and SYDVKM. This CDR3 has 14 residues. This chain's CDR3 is CASTRQGISYEQYF. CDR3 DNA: TGTGCCAGCACCCGACAGGGGATCAGCTACGAGCAGTACTTC. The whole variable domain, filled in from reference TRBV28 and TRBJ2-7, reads DVKVTQSSRYLVKRTGEKVFLECVQDMDHENMFWYRQDPGLGLRLIYFSYDVKMKEKGDIPEGYSVSREKKERFSLILESASTNQTSMYLCASTRQGISYEQYFGPGTRLTVT.

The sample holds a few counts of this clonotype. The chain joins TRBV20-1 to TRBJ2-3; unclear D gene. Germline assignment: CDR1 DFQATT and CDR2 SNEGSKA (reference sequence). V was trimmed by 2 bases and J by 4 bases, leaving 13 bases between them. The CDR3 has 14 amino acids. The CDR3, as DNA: TGCAGTGCTAGAACTGGTCTCCAGGCAGATACGCAGTATTTT. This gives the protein CSARTGLQADTQYF.

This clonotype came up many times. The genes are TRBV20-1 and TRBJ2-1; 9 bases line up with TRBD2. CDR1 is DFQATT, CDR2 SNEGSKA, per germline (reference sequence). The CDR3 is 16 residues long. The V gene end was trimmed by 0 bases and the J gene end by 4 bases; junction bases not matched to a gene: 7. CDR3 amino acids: CSARDIASGTYNEQFF. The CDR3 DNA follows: TGCAGTGCTAGAGATATCGCTAGCGGGACTTACAATGAGCAGTTCTTC.

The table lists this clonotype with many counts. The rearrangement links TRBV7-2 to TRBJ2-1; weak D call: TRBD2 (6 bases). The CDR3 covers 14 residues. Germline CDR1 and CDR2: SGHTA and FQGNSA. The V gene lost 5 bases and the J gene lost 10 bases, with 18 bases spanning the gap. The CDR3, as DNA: TGTGCCAGCAGCCCGAGGGGTGGCGGAGGGGAGCAGTTCTTC. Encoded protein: CASSPRGGGGEQFF.

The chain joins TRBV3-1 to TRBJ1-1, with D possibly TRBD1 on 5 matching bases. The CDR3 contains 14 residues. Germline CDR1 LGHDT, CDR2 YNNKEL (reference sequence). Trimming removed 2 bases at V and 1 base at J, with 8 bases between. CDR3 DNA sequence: TGTGCCAGCAGCCAATCTGACAGGAACACTGAAGCTTTCTTT. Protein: CASSQSDRNTEAFF.

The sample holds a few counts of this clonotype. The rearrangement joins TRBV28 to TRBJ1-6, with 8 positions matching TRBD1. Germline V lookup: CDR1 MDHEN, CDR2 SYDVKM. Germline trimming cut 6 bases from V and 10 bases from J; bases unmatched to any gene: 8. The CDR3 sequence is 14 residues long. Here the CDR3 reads CASSQQGEWSPLHF. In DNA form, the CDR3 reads TGTGCCAGCAGCCAACAGGGGGAATGGTCACCCCTCCACTTT. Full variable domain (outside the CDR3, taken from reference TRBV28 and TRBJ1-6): DVKVTQSSRYLVKRTGEKVFLECVQDMDHENMFWYRQDPGLGLRLIYFSYDVKMKEKGDIPEGYSVSREKKERFSLILESASTNQTSMYLCASSQQGEWSPLHFGNGTRLTVT.

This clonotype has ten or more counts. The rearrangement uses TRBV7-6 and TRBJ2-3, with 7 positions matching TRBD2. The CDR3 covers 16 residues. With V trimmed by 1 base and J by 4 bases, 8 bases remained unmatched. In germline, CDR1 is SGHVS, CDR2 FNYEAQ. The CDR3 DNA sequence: TGTGCCAGCAGCTTAGGCGGTACGGCGGGAGCAGATACGCAGTATTTT. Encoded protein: CASSLGGTAGADTQYF.

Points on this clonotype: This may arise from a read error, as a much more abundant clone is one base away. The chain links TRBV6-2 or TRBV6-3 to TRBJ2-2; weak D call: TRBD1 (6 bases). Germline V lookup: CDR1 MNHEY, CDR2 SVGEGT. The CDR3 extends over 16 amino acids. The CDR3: CASSYTGPANTGELLF. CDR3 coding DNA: TGTGCCAGCAGTTATACAGGGCCCGCGAACACCGGGGAGCTGCTTTTT.

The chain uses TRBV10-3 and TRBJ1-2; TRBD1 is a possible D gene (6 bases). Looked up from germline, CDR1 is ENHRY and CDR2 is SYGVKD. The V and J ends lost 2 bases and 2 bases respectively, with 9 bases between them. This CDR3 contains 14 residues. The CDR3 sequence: CAISEGQQNYGYTF. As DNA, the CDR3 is TGTGCCATCAGTGAGGGACAGCAAAACTATGGCTACACCTTC.

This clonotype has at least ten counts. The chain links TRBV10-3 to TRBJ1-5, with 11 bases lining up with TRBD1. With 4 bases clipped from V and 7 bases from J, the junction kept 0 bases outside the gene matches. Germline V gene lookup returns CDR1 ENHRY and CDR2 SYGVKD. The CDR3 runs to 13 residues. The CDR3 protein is CAISGTGGQPQHF. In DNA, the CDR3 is TGTGCCATCAGTGGGACAGGGGGCCAGCCCCAGCATTTT.

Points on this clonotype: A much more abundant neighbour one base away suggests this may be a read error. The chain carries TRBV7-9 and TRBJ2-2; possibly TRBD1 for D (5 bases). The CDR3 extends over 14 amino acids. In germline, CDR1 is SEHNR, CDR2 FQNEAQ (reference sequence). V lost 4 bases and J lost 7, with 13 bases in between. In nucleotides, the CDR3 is TGTGCCAGCAGCTACGACAGTGAGATCGGGGAGCTGTTTTTT. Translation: CASSYDSEIGELFF.

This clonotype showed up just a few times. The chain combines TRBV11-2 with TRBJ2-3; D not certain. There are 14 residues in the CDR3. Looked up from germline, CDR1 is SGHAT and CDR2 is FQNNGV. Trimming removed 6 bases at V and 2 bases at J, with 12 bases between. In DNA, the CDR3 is TGTGCCAGCAGGTCCAATTTTTCCACAGATACGCAGTATTTT. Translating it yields CASRSNFSTDTQYF.

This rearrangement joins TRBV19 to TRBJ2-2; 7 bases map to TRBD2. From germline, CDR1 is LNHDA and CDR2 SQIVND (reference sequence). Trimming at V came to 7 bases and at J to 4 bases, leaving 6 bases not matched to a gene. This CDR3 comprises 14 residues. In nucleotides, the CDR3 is TGTGCCAGTAATAACCGGGGGGTCACCGGGGAGCTGTTTTTT. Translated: CASNNRGVTGELFF.

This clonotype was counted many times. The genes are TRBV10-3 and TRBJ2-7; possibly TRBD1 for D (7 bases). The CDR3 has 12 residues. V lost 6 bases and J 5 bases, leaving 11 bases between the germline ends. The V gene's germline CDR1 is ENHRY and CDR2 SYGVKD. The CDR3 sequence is CAISRGANEQYF. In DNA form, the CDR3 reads TGTGCCATCAGCAGGGGGGCGAACGAGCAGTACTTC.

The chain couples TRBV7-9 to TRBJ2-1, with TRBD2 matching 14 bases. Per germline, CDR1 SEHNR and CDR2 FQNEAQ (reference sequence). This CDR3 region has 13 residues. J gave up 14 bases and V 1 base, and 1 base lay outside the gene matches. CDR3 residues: CASSLGTSGRKFF. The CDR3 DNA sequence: TGTGCCAGCAGCTTAGGGACTAGCGGGAGGAAGTTCTTC.

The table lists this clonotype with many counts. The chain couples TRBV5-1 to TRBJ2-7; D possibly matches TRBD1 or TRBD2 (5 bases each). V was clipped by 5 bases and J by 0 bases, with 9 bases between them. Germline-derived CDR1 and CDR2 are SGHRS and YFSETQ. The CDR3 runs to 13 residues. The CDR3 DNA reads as TGCGCCAGCAGGGGGGACGCCTCCTACGAGCAGTACTTC. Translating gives CASRGDASYEQYF.

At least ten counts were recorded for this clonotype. CDR3 bases: TGTGCCAGCAGTTTTACTAGCGGGAGGACAGATACGCAGTATTTT. Residues: CASSFTSGRTDTQYF. This sequence joins TRBV6-2 or TRBV6-3 and TRBJ2-3; TRBD2 agrees at 12 bases. The V and J ends lost 4 bases and 3 bases, in that order; junction bases with no gene match: 2. In germline, CDR1 is MNHEY, CDR2 SVGEGT. The CDR3 length is 15 residues.

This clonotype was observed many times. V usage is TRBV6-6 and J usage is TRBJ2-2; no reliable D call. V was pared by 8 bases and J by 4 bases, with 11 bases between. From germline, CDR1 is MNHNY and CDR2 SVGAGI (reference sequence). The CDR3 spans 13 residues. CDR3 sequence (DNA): TGTGCCAGCGGGAAGGCATCCACCGGGGAGCTGTTTTTT. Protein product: CASGKASTGELFF.

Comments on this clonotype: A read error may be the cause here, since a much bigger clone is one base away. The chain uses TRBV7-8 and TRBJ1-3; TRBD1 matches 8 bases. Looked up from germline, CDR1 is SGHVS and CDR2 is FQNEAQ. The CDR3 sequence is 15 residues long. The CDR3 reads CASIPQGGFGNTMYF. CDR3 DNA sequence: TGTGCCAGCATTCCACAGGGGGGATTTGGAAACACCATGTATTTT.

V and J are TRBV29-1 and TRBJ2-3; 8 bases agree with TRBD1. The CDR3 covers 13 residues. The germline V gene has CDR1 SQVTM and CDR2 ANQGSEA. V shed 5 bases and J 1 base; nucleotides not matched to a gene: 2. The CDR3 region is CSVRGQGTDTQYF. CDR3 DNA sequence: TGCAGCGTTAGGGGACAGGGCACAGATACGCAGTATTTT.

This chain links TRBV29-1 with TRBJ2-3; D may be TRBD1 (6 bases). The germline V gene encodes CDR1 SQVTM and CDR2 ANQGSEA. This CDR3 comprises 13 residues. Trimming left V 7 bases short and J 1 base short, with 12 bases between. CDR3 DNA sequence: TGCAGCGCCCGCCGACAGGGCACAGATACGCAGTATTTT. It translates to CSARRQGTDTQYF.

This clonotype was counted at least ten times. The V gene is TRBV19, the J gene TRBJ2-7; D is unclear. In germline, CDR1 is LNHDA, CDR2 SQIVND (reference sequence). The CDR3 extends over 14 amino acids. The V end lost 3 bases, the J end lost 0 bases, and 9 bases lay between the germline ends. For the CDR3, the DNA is TGTGCCAGTAGTATTTTGGCGACCTCCTACGAGCAGTACTTC. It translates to CASSILATSYEQYF.

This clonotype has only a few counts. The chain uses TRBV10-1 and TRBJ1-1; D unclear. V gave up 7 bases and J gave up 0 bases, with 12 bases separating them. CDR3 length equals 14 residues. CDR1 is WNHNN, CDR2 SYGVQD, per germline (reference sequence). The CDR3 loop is CASTVDRMNTEAFF. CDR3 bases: TGCGCCAGCACCGTGGACCGAATGAACACTGAAGCTTTCTTT.

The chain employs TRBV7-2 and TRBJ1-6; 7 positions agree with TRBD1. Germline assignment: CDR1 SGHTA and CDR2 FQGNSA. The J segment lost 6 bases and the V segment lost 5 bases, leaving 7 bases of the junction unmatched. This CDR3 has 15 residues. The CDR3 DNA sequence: TGTGCCAGCAGCGAACAACAGGGGCCTAATTCACCCCTCCACTTT. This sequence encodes CASSEQQGPNSPLHF.

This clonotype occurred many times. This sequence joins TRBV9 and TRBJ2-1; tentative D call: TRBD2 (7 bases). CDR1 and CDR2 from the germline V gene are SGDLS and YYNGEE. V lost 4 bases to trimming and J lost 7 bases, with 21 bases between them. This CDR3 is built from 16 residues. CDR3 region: CASSSRGAGEGNEQFF. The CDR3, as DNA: TGTGCCAGCAGCTCCCGGGGGGCGGGAGAGGGTAATGAGCAGTTCTTC.

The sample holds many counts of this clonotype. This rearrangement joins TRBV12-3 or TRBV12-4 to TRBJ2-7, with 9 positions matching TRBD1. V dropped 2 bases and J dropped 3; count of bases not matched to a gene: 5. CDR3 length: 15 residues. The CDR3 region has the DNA TGTGCCAGCAGTTTAACGCTGGGACAGGGCTACGAGCAGTACTTC. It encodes CASSLTLGQGYEQYF.

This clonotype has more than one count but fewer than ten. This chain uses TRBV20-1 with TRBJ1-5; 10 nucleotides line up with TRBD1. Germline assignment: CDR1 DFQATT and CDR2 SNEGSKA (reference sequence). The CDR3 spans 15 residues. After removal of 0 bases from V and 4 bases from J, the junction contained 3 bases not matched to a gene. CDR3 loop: CSARDGTGANQPQHF. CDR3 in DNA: TGCAGTGCTAGAGACGGGACAGGGGCTAATCAGCCCCAGCATTTT.